The clone carrying this T cell receptor (beta chain) was detected many times. The data originate from a study of T-cell memory formation after mild COVID-19. TCRdb fed the 5' RACE reads into MiXCR, producing one record per CDR3 protein. The repertoire includes 130,000 to 150,000 distinct CDR3 sequences, 6% of them detected once, and under 2.5% sits in the top ten. Germline V gene data show CDR1 as SGHRS and CDR2 as YFSETQ. The CDR3 covers 13 residues. V was trimmed by 2 bases and J by 2 bases, leaving 6 bases between them. Sample: PBMCs or a T cell subset sorted from them (not recorded which). The chain couples TRBV5-1 to TRBJ2-3; D uncertain. This clonotype was sampled from an adult woman who had mild COVID-19 (a few samples of this study predate the infection). Cell type and time point are not known. The CDR3 region has the DNA TGCGCCAGCAGCTTCTATTACACAGATACGCAGTATTTT. Amino acids: CASSFYYTDTQYF.